Following are 8 T cell receptor beta chains from one sample sequenced in a study of beta chain features in type 1 diabetes. As every portion of the isolated RNA was reverse transcribed, the sequencing read expressed TCRB transcripts. Produced via immunoSEQ multiplex PCR; TCRdb's table is partial and in-frame only. The sample comprises around 140,000 clones, 9% to 10% of which are singletons, and about 0.6% rests with the top ten. Sequenced sample: central memory CD4+ T cells from blood. Receptors originate from a woman in her forties in good health.

This clone was seen a single time. The chain has TRBV7-2 and TRBJ2-5, with D perhaps TRBD1 (6 bases). The CDR3 runs 15 residues. The V gene's germline CDR1 is SGHTA and CDR2 FQGNSA. Trimming removed 6 bases from V and 2 bases from J, with 16 bases in between. CDR3 sequence: CASSPTRGSQETQYF. The CDR3 DNA sequence: TGTGCCAGCAGTCCAACTAGGGGGTCACAAGAGACCCAGTACTTC.

The genes are TRBV5-1 and TRBJ2-7; D unclear. The CDR3 is made up of 13 amino acids. Germline CDR1 is SGHRS and CDR2 is YFSETQ. V gave up 4 bases and J gave up 6 bases, with 14 bases separating them. Here the CDR3 DNA reads TGCGCCAGCAGCCTCGACATCCCCGGCGAGCAGTACTTC. Its translation is CASSLDIPGEQYF.

This clone has only a few counts. This rearrangement joins TRBV27 to TRBJ2-3, with D tentatively TRBD1 (6 bases). Per germline, CDR1 MNHEY and CDR2 SMNVEV (reference sequence). The CDR3 spans 14 residues. Trimming pared 2 bases from V and 3 bases from J, leaving 9 bases between. CDR3 nucleotide sequence: TGTGCCAGCAGTTTAGAGAGGGGGACAGATACGCAGTATTTT. Protein product: CASSLERGTDTQYF.

This clone was observed a few times. This rearrangement joins TRBV19 to TRBJ1-2, with TRBD1 identical over 10 bases. V lost 5 bases and J lost 4; bases outside the gene matches: 10. The CDR3 is 16 residues long. The germline V gene encodes CDR1 LNHDA and CDR2 SQIVND (reference sequence). The CDR3 DNA follows: TGTGCCAGTAGTCCCACCGGGACAGGGGTTGTCTATGGCTACACCTTC. Amino acid sequence: CASSPTGTGVVYGYTF.

This clone was observed at least ten times. The rearrangement uses TRBV27 and TRBJ1-1, with 9 bases that match TRBD1. The CDR3 loop spans 16 amino acids. CDR1 MNHEY and CDR2 SMNVEV come from the germline V gene (reference sequence). With V trimmed by 7 bases and J by 7 bases, 16 bases remained unmatched. CDR3 amino acids: CASTPGQGHHELEAFF. The CDR3 nucleotides read TGTGCCAGCACCCCTGGACAGGGGCACCACGAACTTGAAGCTTTCTTT.

This clone was counted a few times. V and J are TRBV6-7 and TRBJ1-4; D gene uncertain. TRBV6-7 is an ORF, and what it does is uncertain. V was pared by 0 bases and J by 3 bases, with 8 bases between. This CDR3 comprises 15 residues. CDR3 nucleotides: TGTGCCAGCAGTTACTCGAGGAAGGCTAATGAAAAACTGTTTTTT. Its translation is CASSYSRKANEKLFF.

In its sample, this clone was seen a few times. This chain links TRBV9 with TRBJ2-5; no clear D. The CDR3 is 13 amino acids. The ends were cut back, 3 bases at V and 3 bases at J, with 9 bases in the middle. From germline, CDR1 is SGDLS and CDR2 YYNGEE. The CDR3 reads CASSAPAEETQYF. CDR3 sequence (DNA): TGTGCCAGCAGCGCGCCCGCGGAAGAGACCCAGTACTTC. The complete variable domain, with remaining parts taken from reference TRBV9 and TRBJ2-5, reads DSGVTQTPKHLITATGQRVTLRCSPRSGDLSVYWYQQSLDQGLQFLIQYYNGEERAKGNILERFSAQQFPDLHSELNLSSLELGDSALYFCASSAPAEETQYFGPGTRLLVL.

This clone was counted a few times. This rearrangement joins TRBV7-2 to TRBJ2-2; TRBD2 is a possible D gene (6 bases). Germline loops: CDR1 SGHTA, CDR2 FQGNSA. The CDR3 sequence is 13 residues long. The V gene lost 6 bases and the J gene lost 5 bases, with 10 bases spanning the gap. The CDR3 DNA reads as TGTGCCAGCAGGGGCGGAGGGACCGGGGAGCTGTTTTTT. Encoded protein: CASRGGGTGELFF.